This T cell receptor beta chain came from a study of blood T cell repertoires in COVID-19. The table lists this clone with a few counts. Under the authors' procedure: Estimation of nucleated cell counts was performed using reference gene primer amplification. This table comes from immunoSEQ multiplex PCR, and its TCRdb copy is limited to in-frame clones, with some not included. The V and J calls and clone size come from that table; D and trimming were worked out from the DNA. Counted here are under 100,000 clones, 82% occurring once; the ten biggest clones make up under 11%. The CDR3 consists of 17 residues. The germline V gene encodes CDR1 MNHEY and CDR2 SMNVEV (reference sequence). V was clipped by 1 base and J by 3 bases, with 16 bases between them.

This clonotype was obtained from a man in his sixties with acute or convalescent COVID-19. Sequences were obtained from peripheral blood. This rearrangement joins TRBV27 to TRBJ1-3; D may be TRBD1 (6 bases). CDR3 nucleotides: TGTGCCAGCAGTTTATACAGCCAGGGGTATGTTGGAAACACCATATATTTT. Protein: CASSLYSQGYVGNTIYF.